Listed below are T cell receptor beta chains from one sample, sequenced in a study of T cell repertoires in cytomegalovirus infection. From the reads, TCRdb called clonotypes with MiXCR, one entry per CDR3 protein. The sample includes around 550,000 distinct CDR3 sequences, more than 25% of them seen just once. What was sequenced was PBMCs. Receptor source: a human donor in good health (CMV status not recorded). Some clones in this sample may be carry-over from other donors' samples. Both conserved end residues are part of each CDR3. The order of the fields is CDR3 DNA, CDR3 protein, V gene, CDR3 length, J gene, D gene, clone size. D genes are given only for firm matches. Not every row has a clone size; where given, it reads once, few, many or a size class.

CDR3nt: TGTGCCAGCAGCTTACTCACAAGGAACACTGAAGCTTTCTTT
CDR3aa: CASSLLTRNTEAFF
v_gene: TRBV7-8
len: 14
j_gene: TRBJ1-1
d_gene: .
abundance: many

CDR3nt: TGTGCCAGCAGCTTAGTTGGCAGGCCGGGAACTAGCACAGATACGCAGTATTTT
CDR3aa: CASSLVGRPGTSTDTQYF
v_gene: TRBV7-6
len: 18
j_gene: TRBJ2-3
d_gene: .
abundance: .

CDR3nt: TGTGCCAGCAGTTACCCGACCGGCGTACGGTACGAGCAGTACTTC
CDR3aa: CASSYPTGVRYEQYF
v_gene: TRBV28
len: 15
j_gene: TRBJ2-7
d_gene: .
abundance: .

CDR3nt: TGTGCCAGCAGCACAGCGTGGGGACAGGGGGCCTACGAGCAGTACTTC
CDR3aa: CASSTAWGQGAYEQYF
v_gene: TRBV7-6
len: 16
j_gene: TRBJ2-7
d_gene: TRBD1
abundance: .

CDR3nt: TGTGCCAGTAGTATATGGGGCACAGGGTCCGGGGAGCTGTTTTTT
CDR3aa: CASSIWGTGSGELFF
v_gene: TRBV19
len: 15
j_gene: TRBJ2-2
d_gene: .
abundance: .

CDR3nt: TGTGCCAGCAAGAGGACGGATTCTTGGGAGCTGTTTTTT
CDR3aa: CASKRTDSWELFF
v_gene: TRBV11-2
len: 13
j_gene: TRBJ2-2
d_gene: .
abundance: .

CDR3nt: TGCGCCAGCAGCCAAGAGCAGACAGCCTATGGCTACACCTTC
CDR3aa: CASSQEQTAYGYTF
v_gene: TRBV4-1
len: 14
j_gene: TRBJ1-2
d_gene: .
abundance: few

CDR3nt: TGTGCCAGTAGTCCTGGCGCGGCAGCTAGCTATGGCTACACCTTC
CDR3aa: CASSPGAAASYGYTF
v_gene: TRBV19
len: 15
j_gene: TRBJ1-2
d_gene: .
abundance: few

CDR3nt: TGTGCCAGCAGCGCGCGCGAAATCGGTGAGCAGTTCTTC
CDR3aa: CASSAREIGEQFF
v_gene: TRBV5-6
len: 13
j_gene: TRBJ2-1
d_gene: .
abundance: .

CDR3nt: TGCAGTGCTAGGGACCGTGTCACCGGGGAGCTGTTTTTT
CDR3aa: CSARDRVTGELFF
v_gene: TRBV20-1
len: 13
j_gene: TRBJ2-2
d_gene: .
abundance: .

CDR3nt: TGTGCCAGCAGCCCCCGACTAGCGGGCACCTACGAGCAGTACTTC
CDR3aa: CASSPRLAGTYEQYF
v_gene: TRBV7-2
len: 15
j_gene: TRBJ2-7
d_gene: TRBD2
abundance: many

CDR3nt: TGTGCCAGCAGCGCCTCCGGGGGGGATGGCTACACCTTC
CDR3aa: CASSASGGDGYTF
v_gene: TRBV7-8
len: 13
j_gene: TRBJ1-2
d_gene: .
abundance: few

CDR3nt: TGTGCCACCACGAAGCGGGGCACTGAAGCTTTCTTT
CDR3aa: CATTKRGTEAFF
v_gene: TRBV28
len: 12
j_gene: TRBJ1-1
d_gene: .
abundance: .

CDR3nt: TGTGCCATCAGTAAGTGGAGCAATCAGCCCCAGCATTTT
CDR3aa: CAISKWSNQPQHF
v_gene: TRBV10-3
len: 13
j_gene: TRBJ1-5
d_gene: .
abundance: few

CDR3nt: TGTGCCAGTAGTCCCCGGACGGTGCGAGATACGCAGTATTTT
CDR3aa: CASSPRTVRDTQYF
v_gene: TRBV19
len: 14
j_gene: TRBJ2-3
d_gene: .
abundance: few

CDR3nt: TGTGCCAGTAGTCTAGGCAGTATCTATGGCTACACCTTC
CDR3aa: CASSLGSIYGYTF
v_gene: TRBV19
len: 13
j_gene: TRBJ1-2
d_gene: .
abundance: few

CDR3nt: TGTGCCACCAGTGTCCGTAGCGGGAGGGGTCAGGATACGCAGTATTTT
CDR3aa: CATSVRSGRGQDTQYF
v_gene: TRBV24-1
len: 16
j_gene: TRBJ2-3
d_gene: TRBD2
abundance: .